These 2 T cell receptor beta chains originate from one sample sequenced in a study of monozygotic twins with inflammatory bowel disease. Reanalyzing the 5' RACE reads, TCRdb keeps one entry per CDR3 protein, without DNA. This repertoire includes a few hundred thousand distinct CDR3 sequences. The specimen sequenced was blood. Receptor source: a human donor with ulcerative colitis or Crohn's disease, or a healthy co-twin of an affected twin (not recorded which).

The V gene is TRBV5-4, the J gene TRBJ1-2. CDR3 length: 14 amino acids. Germline CDR1 SGHNT, CDR2 YYREEE (reference sequence). The CDR3 here is CASSFTTGGYGYTF.

The chain combines TRBV15 with TRBJ2-7; TCRdb's assignment of TRBD2 cannot be checked, as there is no DNA. CDR1 and CDR2 from the germline V gene are LNHNV and YYDKDF (reference sequence). The CDR3 consists of 15 residues. CDR3: CATSRELAGEGEQYF. Full variable domain (outside the CDR3, taken from reference TRBV15 and TRBJ2-7): DAMVIQNPRYQVTQFGKPVTLSCSQTLNHNVMYWYQQKSSQAPKLLFHYYDKDFNNEADTPDNFQSRRPNTSFCFLDIRSPGLGDTAMYLCATSRELAGEGEQYFGPGTRLTVT.